This T cell receptor (beta chain) was profiled in a study of beta chain features in type 1 diabetes. General study findings and limits: High TCR expression in some cells could lead to their over-representation in cDNA sequencing.

Expressed TCRB transcripts were sequenced, since all the RNA that had been isolated was reverse transcribed. Sequenced by immunoSEQ multiplex PCR; TCRdb stores in-frame clones only, minus some. The table includes roughly 370,000 clones, approximately 14% detected once. CDR1 is SGHNT and CDR2 is YENEEA in the germline V gene. The CDR3 sequence is 13 residues long. V was cut by 4 bases and J by 2 bases, with 9 bases left in between. In its sample, this clone was seen a few times. What it binds is not known. The chain is built from TRBV11-3 and TRBJ2-7; D remains ambiguous. The sample consisted of naive CD4+ T cells from blood. The clonotype was recovered from a man aged 25-45 years in good health. The CDR3 loop reads CASSSGSAYEQYV. The CDR3 DNA follows: TGTGCCAGCAGCTCCGGATCTGCCTACGAGCAGTACGTC.